This T cell receptor (beta chain) was observed in a study of PD-1 blockade in classical Hodgkin lymphoma. Noted time point: cycle 4 day 1 (C4D1), after around six weeks of nivolumab. Autologous stem cell transplantation was followed by relapse in every patient, and brentuximab vedotin exposure varied. Best responses fell into complete response, partial response or progressive disease. The CDR3 loop spans 11 amino acids. In germline, CDR1 is MDHEN, CDR2 SYDVKM. V was trimmed by 11 bases and J by 1 base, leaving 6 bases between them. In the case of this clone: The target antigen is unknown.

Study-level results: Nothing has yet pinned down what causes the repertoire differences, possibly disease activity or prior therapy. Baseline diversity was lower in partial responders and progressors than complete responders. CD4+ TCR diversity, unlike CD8+, rose significantly by C4D1.

Repertoires were generated with immunoSEQ multiplex PCR, while TCRdb's copy carries only in-frame clones and drops some. The sample consists of approximately 89,000 clones, under 85% of them appearing once. Sequencing used peripheral blood mononuclear cells (PBMCs), obtained before the fourth cycle of nivolumab. The chain uses TRBV28 and TRBJ2-4, with D tentatively TRBD2 (6 bases). The sequence was collected from a human donor with classical Hodgkin lymphoma. The CDR3 bases are TGTGCCGGGGGGGCCAAAAACATTCAGTACTTC. Translated, it gives CAGGAKNIQYF.